This T cell receptor (beta chain) derives from a study of blood T cell repertoires in COVID-19. The overall study: From T cells, B-cell-depleted T cells, or PBMCs came the material, which was cDNA or gDNA.

CDR1 SGHNT and CDR2 YYREEE come from the germline V gene (reference sequence). The CDR3 sequence is 16 residues long. V was shortened by 7 bases and J by 1 base, with 20 bases between the two germline ends. TCRdb's copy holds only in-frame clones and misses some; the assay was immunoSEQ multiplex PCR. Counted here are some 250,000 clones, around 81% occurring once; the ten biggest clones make up 2.5% to 3%. The gene calls are TRBV5-4 and TRBJ1-1; maybe TRBD1 (5 bases). The sample was peripheral blood. This TCR was sampled from a woman aged 60-70 years with active or convalescent COVID-19. In nucleotides, the CDR3 is TGTGCCAGCGAGACAGTCACTCTAAAGGGGAACACTGAAGCTTTCTTT. It yields the protein CASETVTLKGNTEAFF.